Sequencing of this T cell receptor (beta chain) was carried out in a study of T cells after yellow fever vaccination. Whole-study results and caveats: Subsequent booster samples again held most clones from primary vaccination (more than 95% CD4, nearly 90% CD8).

Remarks on this clonotype: Its antigen remains unknown.

5'RACE template switching produced TCR cDNA carrying a universal primer site and UMIs. TCRdb re-called the 5' RACE reads through MiXCR, storing one row per CDR3 protein. The sample consists of hundreds of thousands of distinct CDR3 sequences, roughly 13% of them appearing once. Germline CDR1 is MDHEN and CDR2 is SYDVKM. CDR3 size: 13 residues. V dropped 5 bases and J dropped 7 bases, with 12 bases sitting between them. This chain joins TRBV28 and TRBJ1-3, with D possibly TRBD1 on 5 matching bases. The source of this sequence is a man younger than 45 who received the YFV17D yellow fever vaccine. The source material was PBMCs, sampled on the day of the yellow fever booster vaccination. In DNA form, the CDR3 reads TGTGCCAGCAGTATCCCATGGGGGAACACCATATATTTT. Translating gives CASSIPWGNTIYF.